The 14 T cell receptor beta chains below all came from one sample that was sequenced in a study of radiation and T cells in renal cell carcinoma. The time point here: baseline pretreatment blood. The treatment denotes: 15 Gy SBRT to primary tumor, nephrectomy 4 weeks later. The table came from immunoSEQ multiplex PCR; TCRdb's copy has only in-frame clones and leaves some out. The profile shows about 140,000 clones, roughly 80% of them singletons. The sequenced sample was blood, obtained from a patient whose treatment included radiotherapy and nephrectomy. The receptors here all came from a woman aged 50 to 60 with renal cell carcinoma.

The chain employs TRBV15 and TRBJ1-2; no definite D call. Germline CDR1 is LNHNV and CDR2 is YYDKDF (reference sequence). CDR3 length: 14 amino acids. The V gene lost 2 bases and the J gene lost 4 bases, with 11 bases spanning the gap. The CDR3 sequence: CATSRQPRSYGYTF. The CDR3 DNA sequence: TGTGCCACCAGCAGACAACCAAGGAGCTATGGCTACACCTTC.

The chain combines TRBV5-1 with TRBJ1-1; 7 bases align to TRBD1. The V segment lost 3 bases and the J segment 4 bases; nucleotides outside the gene matches: 9. Germline CDR1 and CDR2: SGHRS and YFSETQ. The CDR3 runs 15 residues. The CDR3 coding sequence is TGCGCCAGCAGCTACCCGACAGGGCGGTCCACTGAAGCTTTCTTT. Translating gives CASSYPTGRSTEAFF.

The CDR3: CASSLVGRETQYF. In DNA, the CDR3 is TGTGCCAGCAGCTTAGTCGGGAGGGAGACCCAGTACTTC. The chain couples TRBV7-6 to TRBJ2-5, with 7 bases matching TRBD2. The germline V gene has CDR1 SGHVS and CDR2 FNYEAQ. CDR3 length: 13 residues. V lost 1 base and J lost 5; bases outside the gene matches: 1.

The rearrangement uses TRBV30 and TRBJ1-1, with 8 positions matching TRBD1. Germline lookup yields CDR1 GTSNPN and CDR2 SVGIG (reference sequence). This CDR3 region has 13 residues. V was clipped by 4 bases and J by 1 base; unmatched bases: 2. The chain's CDR3 is CAWTGGPNTEAFF. The CDR3 DNA follows: TGTGCCTGGACAGGGGGCCCGAACACTGAAGCTTTCTTT.

Of note for this clone: This may stem from a read error, because a much larger clone lies one nucleotide away. This chain links TRBV9 with TRBJ1-1; 9 bases are shared with TRBD1. Per the germline V gene, CDR1 is SGDLS and CDR2 is YYNGEE. This CDR3 is 15 amino acids long. The CDR3 nucleotides are TGTGCCAGCAGCGCACTGGGACAGGGAGGCTCTGAAGCTTCCTTT. Its protein is CASSALGQGGSEASF.

The chain combines TRBV7-2 with TRBJ2-1; D not certain. With 4 bases removed from V and 10 bases from J, the gap between germline ends came to 8 bases. Germline assignment: CDR1 SGHTA and CDR2 FQGNSA. The CDR3 length is 11 residues. CDR3 DNA: TGTGCCAGCAGCTCTTCCTGGGAGCAGTTCTTC. Its translation is CASSSSWEQFF.

The chain is built from TRBV9 and TRBJ2-1; possibly TRBD2 for D (6 bases). The CDR3 has 16 residues. Germline CDR1 reads SGDLS; CDR2 reads YYNGEE. The V end lost 0 bases, the J end lost 10 bases, and 20 bases lay between the germline ends. The CDR3 loop reads CASSVDGAEGSIEQFF. The CDR3 DNA sequence: TGTGCCAGCAGCGTAGATGGGGCGGAGGGGTCGATAGAGCAGTTCTTC. Using reference TRBV9 and TRBJ2-1 for the parts outside the CDR3, the full variable domain is DSGVTQTPKHLITATGQRVTLRCSPRSGDLSVYWYQQSLDQGLQFLIQYYNGEERAKGNILERFSAQQFPDLHSELNLSSLELGDSALYFCASSVDGAEGSIEQFFGPGTRLTVL.

In this sample, this clone turned up once. This chain connects TRBV5-1 to TRBJ2-7; 7 nucleotides agree with TRBD1. J was trimmed by 2 bases and V by 4 bases; bases with no gene match: 6. In germline, CDR1 is SGHRS, CDR2 YFSETQ. This CDR3 contains 14 residues. CDR3 DNA: TGCGCCAGCAGCGCGACAGGGCACCCCTACGAGCAGTACTTC. It yields the protein CASSATGHPYEQYF.

The V and J genes are TRBV6-1 and TRBJ2-7; TRBD1 aligns across 7 bases. The CDR3 covers 14 residues. V trimming: 1 base; J trimming: 11 bases; junction bases outside the gene matches: 11. CDR1 and CDR2 (germline): MNHNS, SASEGT. The DNA of the CDR3 is TGTGCCAGCAGTGAAGTCACTACCGACAGGGCCGAGTACTTC. Its protein is CASSEVTTDRAEYF.

The V gene is TRBV25-1, the J gene TRBJ1-1; perhaps TRBD1 as D (5 bases). The germline CDR1 and CDR2 sequences are MGHDK and SYGVNS. The V gene lost 3 bases and the J gene lost 6 bases, with 11 bases spanning the gap. The CDR3 totals 13 residues. The CDR3 is CASSDPWGSEAFF. The CDR3, as DNA: TGTGCCAGCAGTGACCCCTGGGGGTCTGAAGCTTTCTTT.

This clone appeared once. The rearrangement joins TRBV5-4 to TRBJ1-4, with TRBD1 matching over 8 bases. Germline V gene sequence: CDR1 SGHNT, CDR2 YYREEE (reference sequence). The length of the CDR3 is 16 residues. The V and J ends lost 4 bases and 4 bases, in that order; junction bases with no gene match: 9. In DNA form, the CDR3 reads TGTGCCAGCAGCCCCTCTGAGGACAGGGTTAATGAAAAACTGTTTTTT. It encodes CASSPSEDRVNEKLFF.

The chain joins TRBV6-5 to TRBJ2-7; no definite D call. Germline CDR1 reads MNHEY; CDR2 reads SVGAGI. The CDR3 has 16 residues. Trimming pared 4 bases from V and 4 bases from J, leaving 20 bases between. The CDR3 is CASSSSLLAGQYEQYF. DNA for the CDR3: TGTGCCAGCAGTTCCAGCCTTCTGGCAGGCCAATACGAGCAGTACTTC.

This clone has just one count. The V gene is TRBV5-1, the J gene TRBJ2-2, with 7 bases fitting TRBD2. Trimming cost V 0 bases and J 6 bases; bases outside gene matches: 2. This CDR3 comprises 14 residues. The V gene's germline CDR1 is SGHRS and CDR2 YFSETQ. The CDR3 region has the DNA TGCGCCAGCAGCTTGGAAGCGGGACCCGGGGAGCTGTTTTTT. The encoded protein is CASSLEAGPGELFF.

V gene TRBV7-2 combines with J gene TRBJ2-3, with 14 nucleotides matching TRBD2. The CDR3 is 18 amino acids. CDR1 and CDR2 from the germline V gene are SGHTA and FQGNSA. The V gene end was trimmed by 0 bases and the J gene end by 0 bases; junction bases not matched to a gene: 2. The CDR3: CASSLAGLAGVSTDTQYF. CDR3 nucleotides: TGTGCCAGCAGCTTAGCGGGACTAGCGGGAGTCAGCACAGATACGCAGTATTTT.